This T cell receptor (beta chain) was identified in a study of blood T cells in healthy people across ages. Germline V gives CDR1 SGHRS, CDR2 YFSETQ. The CDR3 is 14 amino acids. V was trimmed by 3 bases and J by 5 bases, leaving 12 bases between them. For the second PCR, which ran for about 7 to 11 cycles, a sample-barcoded 5' primer and a J-beta primer mix were used. Every single cDNA molecule received a tag from a template-switch adaptor with 12 random nucleotides. TCRdb processed the 5' RACE reads anew with MiXCR; each CDR3 protein has one entry. The table includes under 2,000,000 distinct CDR3 sequences, 49% detected once.

The chain recombines TRBV5-1 with TRBJ2-1; D remains ambiguous. The source material was blood. The receptor was derived from a woman aged 40 to 50 in good health. The CDR3 DNA reads TGCGCCAGCAGCTCGACCAGTACCAACAATGAGCAGTTCTTC. Translation: CASSSTSTNNEQFF. The variable domain in full, completed from reference TRBV5-1 and TRBJ2-1, reads KAGVTQTPRYLIKTRGQQVTLSCSPISGHRSVSWYQQTPGQGLQFLFEYFSETQRNKGNFPGRFSGRQFSNSRSEMNVSTLELGDSALYLCASSSTSTNNEQFFGPGTRLTVL.